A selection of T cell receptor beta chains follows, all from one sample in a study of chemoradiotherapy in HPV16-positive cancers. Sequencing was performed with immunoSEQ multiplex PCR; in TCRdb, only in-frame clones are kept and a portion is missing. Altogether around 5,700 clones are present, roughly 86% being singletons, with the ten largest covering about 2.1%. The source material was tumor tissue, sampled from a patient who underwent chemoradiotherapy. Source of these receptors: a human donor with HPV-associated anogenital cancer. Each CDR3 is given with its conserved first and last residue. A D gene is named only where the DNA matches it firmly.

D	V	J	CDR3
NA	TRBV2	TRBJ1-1	CASTLGGTSHGMNTEAFF
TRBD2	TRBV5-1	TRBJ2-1	CASSPLAGSNNEQFF
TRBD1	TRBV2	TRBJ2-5	CAGQGDVETQYF
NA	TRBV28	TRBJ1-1	CASSLGGSRNTEAFF
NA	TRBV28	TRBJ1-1	CASSLYTEAFF
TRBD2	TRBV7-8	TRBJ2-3	CASSLGLAGLSTDTQYF
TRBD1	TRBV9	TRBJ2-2	CASSITGAGELFF
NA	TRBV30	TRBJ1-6	CAWSEFRLSNSPLHF
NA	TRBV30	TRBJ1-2	CAWSPDLSGYTF
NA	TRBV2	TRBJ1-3	CATWTVTGNTIYF
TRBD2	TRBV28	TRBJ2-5	CASSPRLAGQETQYF
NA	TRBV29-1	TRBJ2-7	CSAERGGHEQYF
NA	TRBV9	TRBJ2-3	CASSVVANPSWDTQYF
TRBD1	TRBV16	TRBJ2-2	CASSQSQGAAGELFF
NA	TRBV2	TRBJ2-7	CASSEKGLAYEQYF
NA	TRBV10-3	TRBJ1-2	CAISEGDYGYTF
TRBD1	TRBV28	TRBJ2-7	CASSLRQGNHEQYF
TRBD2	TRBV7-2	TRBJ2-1	CASSQLAGVVNEQFF
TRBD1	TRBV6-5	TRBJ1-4	CASSFGQGEKLFF
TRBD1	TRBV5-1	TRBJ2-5	CASSFLGQGGETQYF
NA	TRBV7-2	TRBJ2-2	CASGAATGELFF
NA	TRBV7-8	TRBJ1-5	CASSSESAGIRGPQHF
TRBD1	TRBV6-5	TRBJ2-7	CASKKGQGTSYEQYF
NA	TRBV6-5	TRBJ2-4	CATHAGNIQYF
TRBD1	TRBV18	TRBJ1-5	CASSPQGAGQPQHF
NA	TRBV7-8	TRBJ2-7	CASSTSSETYEQYF
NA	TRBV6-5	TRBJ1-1	CASSYSGGTEAFF
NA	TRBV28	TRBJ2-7	CASSWASSSYEQYF
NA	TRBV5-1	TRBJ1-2	CASTAGRAKGGYTF
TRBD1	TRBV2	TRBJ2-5	CASSAETGGAIVQETQYF
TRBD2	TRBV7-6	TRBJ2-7	CASSLGIAGGTSYEQYF
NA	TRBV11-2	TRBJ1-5	CASSLDEGSNQPQHF
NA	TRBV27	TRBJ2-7	CASSVYGQNYEQYF
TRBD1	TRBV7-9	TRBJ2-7	CASSPKTGTGPYEQYF
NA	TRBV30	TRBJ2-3	CAWKRASGDTQYF
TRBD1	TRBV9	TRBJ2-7	CASSVTGESEQYF
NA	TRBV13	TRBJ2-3	CASSLRTPEGDTQYF
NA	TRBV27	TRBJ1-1	CASSRGGLTEAFF
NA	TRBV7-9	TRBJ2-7	CASSLQGGEQYF
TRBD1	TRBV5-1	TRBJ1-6	CASSRRTGGSSPLHF
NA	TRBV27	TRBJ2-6	CASRPRSGANVLTF
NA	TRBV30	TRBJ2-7	CAWSPGAHEQYF
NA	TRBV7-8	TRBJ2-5	CASSLGPQETQYF
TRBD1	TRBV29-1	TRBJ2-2	CSVGTGLSTGELFF
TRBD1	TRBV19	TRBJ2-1	CASHRTGGRNEQFF
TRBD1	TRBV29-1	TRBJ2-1	CSVERDSSYNEQFF
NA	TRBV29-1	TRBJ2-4	CSALSGGNIQYF
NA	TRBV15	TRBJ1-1	CATSREVGTEAFF
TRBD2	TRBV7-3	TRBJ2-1	CASSLFTGGEQFF
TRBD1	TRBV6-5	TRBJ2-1	CASRTGAHNEQFF
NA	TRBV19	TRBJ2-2	CASGRGGSNTGELFF
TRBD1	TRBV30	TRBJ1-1	CAWMRGQHTEAFF
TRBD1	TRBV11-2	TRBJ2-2	CASSLVGTAGELFF
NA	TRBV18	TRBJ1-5	CASSPPGVSSNQPQHF
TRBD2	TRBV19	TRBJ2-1	CASSPRTSGTYNEQFF
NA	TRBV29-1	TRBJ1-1	CSVDRGTEAFF
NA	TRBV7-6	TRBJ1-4	CASSLTSINEKLFF
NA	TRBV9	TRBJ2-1	CASSVEDSSFNEQFF